Presented here are 26 T cell receptor beta chains from one specimen sequenced in a study of lymphopenia after photon versus proton radiotherapy. Sequenced by immunoSEQ multiplex PCR; TCRdb stores in-frame clones only, minus some. The sample holds approximately 71,000 clones, roughly 90% seen once. Sequenced here: peripheral blood, sampled from a patient treated with photon-based radiotherapy. The receptors were gathered from a woman aged 65 to 85 with pancreatic cancer.

This chain connects TRBV4-2 to TRBJ1-2; D unclear. Between the trimmed V and J ends, which lost 0 bases and 2 bases, there was a span of 7 bases. There are 14 residues in the CDR3. CDR1 and CDR2 from the germline V gene are LGHNA and YNFKEQ. This chain's CDR3 is CASSQDKTNYGYTF. The CDR3 region has the DNA TGTGCCAGCAGCCAAGATAAGACGAACTATGGCTACACCTTC.

V gene TRBV5-8 combines with J gene TRBJ2-7; 8 bases are shared with TRBD1. V lost 4 bases, J lost 2 bases, and 2 bases stayed unmatched. Germline V lookup: CDR1 SGHTS, CDR2 YDEGEE. This CDR3 region has 13 residues. CDR3 loop: CASSQGAPYEQYF. CDR3 in DNA: TGTGCCAGCAGCCAGGGGGCCCCCTACGAGCAGTACTTC.

This clone was seen only once. This chain connects TRBV27 to TRBJ2-6; 7 bases align to TRBD1. Trimming at V came to 6 bases and at J to 3 bases, leaving 11 bases not matched to a gene. CDR1 and CDR2 (germline): MNHEY, SMNVEV (reference sequence). This CDR3 spans 17 amino acids. The CDR3 region is CASRKIGGGGGANVLTF. DNA of the CDR3: TGTGCCAGCAGAAAGATAGGGGGCGGAGGTGGGGCCAACGTCCTGACTTTC.

DNA for the CDR3: TGTGCCAGCAGTCCCGCGTCAGGGGGCCCCTATGGCTACACCTTC. Amino acid sequence: CASSPASGGPYGYTF. This chain joins TRBV7-2 and TRBJ1-2, with TRBD1 identical over 8 bases. Germline CDR1 is SGHTA and CDR2 is FQGNSA. The CDR3 is made up of 15 amino acids. The V segment lost 6 bases and the J segment 4 bases; nucleotides outside the gene matches: 10.

The rearrangement links TRBV19 to TRBJ2-3, with D perhaps matching TRBD1 (5 bases). Trimming stripped 5 bases from V and 4 bases from J, with 7 bases between. Germline V gene lookup returns CDR1 LNHDA and CDR2 SQIVND (reference sequence). The CDR3 contains 12 residues. The CDR3 spells CASSAGSDTQYF. CDR3 coding DNA: TGTGCCAGTAGTGCAGGGTCAGATACGCAGTATTTT.

This rearrangement joins TRBV11-3 to TRBJ2-5; TRBD1 is a possible D gene (6 bases). The germline V gene has CDR1 SGHNT and CDR2 YENEEA. The CDR3 extends over 12 amino acids. V lost 5 bases and J 7 bases, leaving 11 bases between the germline ends. CDR3 bases: TGTGCCAGCAGCCAGGGGTCAGGGACCCAGTACTTC. Encoded protein: CASSQGSGTQYF. Full variable domain (remainder filled in from reference TRBV11-3 and TRBJ2-5): EAGVVQSPRYKIIEKKQPVAFWCNPISGHNTLYWYLQNLGQGPELLIRYENEEAVDDSQLPKDRFSAERLKGVDSTLKIQPAELGDSAVYLCASSQGSGTQYFGPGTRLLVL.

Only a few counts were recorded for this clone. The chain combines TRBV28 with TRBJ1-2; 8 bases map to TRBD1. Per the germline V gene, CDR1 is MDHEN and CDR2 is SYDVKM. V was pared by 4 bases and J by 0 bases, with 4 bases of the junction left unmatched. This CDR3 is built from 15 residues. CDR3 protein: CASSSGQGANYGYTF. As DNA, the CDR3 is TGTGCCAGCAGTTCCGGACAGGGCGCTAACTATGGCTACACCTTC.

This chain connects TRBV5-6 to TRBJ2-7; TRBD2 might be the D (6 bases). Germline CDR1 reads SGHDT; CDR2 reads YYEEEE. The germline V and J ends were trimmed by 4 bases and 0 bases, with 11 bases remaining between them. This CDR3 is built from 14 residues. The CDR3 DNA sequence: TGTGCCAGCAGCCGCGGGATTAGCTCCTACGAGCAGTACTTC. Its translation is CASSRGISSYEQYF.

The J gene is TRBJ2-3, the V gene TRBV28, with 8 nucleotides matching TRBD2. This CDR3 has 16 residues. J was trimmed by 2 bases and V by 3 bases; bases with no gene match: 7. Germline CDR1 and CDR2: MDHEN and SYDVKM. DNA for the CDR3: TGTGCCAGCAGTTTCACTAGCGGCCGCGACACAGATACGCAGTATTTT. It codes for CASSFTSGRDTDTQYF.

The gene calls are TRBV14 and TRBJ2-2, with TRBD2 identical over 10 bases. Germline trimming cut 3 bases from V and 11 bases from J; bases unmatched to any gene: 9. The length of the CDR3 is 15 residues. The germline gives CDR1 SGHDN, CDR2 FVKESK. This CDR3 reads CASSHLLAGSAELFF. CDR3 in DNA: TGTGCCAGCAGCCACCTACTAGCGGGGTCCGCCGAGCTGTTTTTT.

J is TRBJ2-6 and V is TRBV6-4; D is unclear. From germline, CDR1 is MRHNA and CDR2 SNTAGT. The CDR3 loop spans 16 amino acids. V was trimmed by 0 bases and J by 1 base, leaving 7 bases between them. The CDR3, as DNA: TGTGCCAGCAGTGACTCGAGTGGGTCTGGGGCCAACGTCCTGACTTTC. As protein: CASSDSSGSGANVLTF.

This chain joins TRBV27 and TRBJ1-2, with TRBD1 matching over 7 bases. The CDR3 runs to 15 residues. Per the germline V gene, CDR1 is MNHEY and CDR2 is SMNVEV (reference sequence). Trimming took 4 bases from V and 0 from J; bases not matched to a gene: 5. CDR3 amino acids: CASSSLTGSNYGYTF. Here the CDR3 DNA reads TGTGCCAGCAGTTCTCTGACAGGGTCTAACTATGGCTACACCTTC.

This chain connects TRBV11-2 to TRBJ1-3, with D hard to call. V lost 1 base, J lost 1 base, and 8 bases lay in between. The CDR3 is 15 residues long. Germline V CDR1 and CDR2: SGHAT, FQNNGV. As DNA, the CDR3 is TGTGCCAGCAGCTTAGTAGGAGAATCTGGAAACACCATATATTTT. Amino acids: CASSLVGESGNTIYF.

The DNA of the CDR3 is TGTGCCAGTAGTTCCCGGACTAGCGGGAGAGCGCCGATGTCCTACAATGAGCAGTTCTTC. Protein: CASSSRTSGRAPMSYNEQFF. J is TRBJ2-1 and V is TRBV19; 13 bases map to TRBD2. CDR1 is LNHDA and CDR2 is SQIVND in the germline V gene (reference sequence). There are 20 residues in the CDR3. After removal of 5 bases from V and 1 base from J, the junction contained 14 bases not matched to a gene.

V usage is TRBV11-2 and J usage is TRBJ2-1; 7 bases line up with TRBD2. Germline V gene lookup returns CDR1 SGHAT and CDR2 FQNNGV. The length of the CDR3 is 16 residues. Trimming took 1 base from V and 5 from J; bases not matched to a gene: 8. CDR3 sequence (DNA): TGTGCCAGCAGCTTAGCAACGGGGAGGGTCAACAATGAGCAGTTCTTC. The encoded protein is CASSLATGRVNNEQFF.

V gene TRBV4-2 combines with J gene TRBJ2-1; 9 bases map to TRBD2. Trimming at V came to 4 bases and at J to 9 bases, leaving 10 bases not matched to a gene. This CDR3 has 15 residues. From germline, CDR1 is LGHNA and CDR2 YNFKEQ. The CDR3 protein is CASSPEGGRAVEQFF. In DNA form, the CDR3 reads TGTGCCAGCAGCCCTGAGGGCGGGAGGGCCGTTGAGCAGTTCTTC.

This sequence joins TRBV18 and TRBJ2-2; D might be TRBD1 or TRBD2, each matching 5 bases. V was cut by 6 bases and J by 0 bases, with 11 bases left in between. The CDR3 is 15 residues long. Germline CDR1 and CDR2: KGHSH and LQKENI. The CDR3 region has the DNA TGTGCCAGCTCTCCCGGGACCACGAACACCGGGGAGCTGTTTTTT. It translates to CASSPGTTNTGELFF.

The chain uses TRBV10-3 and TRBJ2-7; 8 bases fit TRBD1. Germline V gene sequence: CDR1 ENHRY, CDR2 SYGVKD. The CDR3 sequence is 15 residues long. V shed 5 bases and J 2 bases; nucleotides not matched to a gene: 8. The CDR3 nucleotides are TGTGCCATCAGTCCGAGGGACAGGAGCACCTACGAGCAGTACTTC. It codes for CAISPRDRSTYEQYF.

V usage is TRBV30 and J usage is TRBJ1-5; unclear D gene. Germline CDR1 is GTSNPN and CDR2 is SVGIG (reference sequence). The CDR3 has 14 residues. With 3 bases removed from V and 2 bases from J, the gap between germline ends came to 11 bases. CDR3 residues: CAWSGGRGNQPQHF. The CDR3 DNA reads TGTGCCTGGAGCGGAGGACGGGGCAATCAGCCCCAGCATTTT.

The DNA of the CDR3 is TGTGCCAGCAGCTTAGTTGAGGGGAGGGGGGAGACCCAGTACTTC. Translating it yields CASSLVEGRGETQYF. The chain has TRBV7-2 and TRBJ2-5, with D possibly TRBD2 on 7 matching bases. The CDR3 spans 15 residues. V lost 1 base and J 5 bases, leaving 14 bases between the germline ends. Germline assignment: CDR1 SGHTA and CDR2 FQGNSA.

The chain employs TRBV28 and TRBJ2-2, with D unclear. The CDR3 contains 14 residues. The germline V gene has CDR1 MDHEN and CDR2 SYDVKM. Trimming left V 6 bases short and J 1 base short, with 9 bases between. CDR3 DNA: TGTGCCAGCAGCCTAGAACTGAACACCGGGGAGCTGTTTTTT. It translates to CASSLELNTGELFF. The full variable domain, completed using reference TRBV28 and TRBJ2-2, is DVKVTQSSRYLVKRTGEKVFLECVQDMDHENMFWYRQDPGLGLRLIYFSYDVKMKEKGDIPEGYSVSREKKERFSLILESASTNQTSMYLCASSLELNTGELFFGEGSRLTVL.

The chain has TRBV19 and TRBJ2-7; D perhaps matches TRBD2 (7 bases). CDR1 LNHDA and CDR2 SQIVND come from the germline V gene (reference sequence). The CDR3 spans 15 residues. V was pared by 3 bases and J by 6 bases, with 18 bases between. The CDR3 DNA reads TGTGCCAGTAGTATGTGGGGGCTAGCGGTCTCCGAGCAGTACTTC. This gives the protein CASSMWGLAVSEQYF.

The gene calls are TRBV11-2 and TRBJ2-1, with 7 nucleotides matching TRBD2. Germline trimming cut 3 bases from V and 5 bases from J; bases unmatched to any gene: 7. This CDR3 has 15 amino acids. In germline, CDR1 is SGHAT, CDR2 FQNNGV. This CDR3 is CASSFRGLVNNEQFF. Written as DNA, the CDR3 is TGTGCCAGCAGCTTTCGAGGACTAGTAAACAATGAGCAGTTCTTC.

This clone has just one count. This chain connects TRBV2 to TRBJ2-7; TRBD1 matches 9 bases. The V segment lost 7 bases and the J segment 6 bases; nucleotides outside the gene matches: 10. CDR3 length: 14 residues. In germline, CDR1 is SNHLY, CDR2 FYNNEI. The DNA for the CDR3 is TGTGCCAGCAATTCGGGACAGGGAATTTCCGAGCAGTACTTC. Protein product: CASNSGQGISEQYF.

The rearrangement uses TRBV6-4 and TRBJ2-3; D is possibly TRBD1 (6 bases). Trimming took off 5 bases at V and 2 bases at J, with 11 bases between the two ends. Germline V CDR1 and CDR2: MRHNA, SNTAGT. The CDR3 totals 14 residues. DNA of the CDR3: TGTGCCAGCAGTATTGACAGGTTCACAGATACGCAGTATTTT. Translating gives CASSIDRFTDTQYF.

This chain uses TRBV7-8 with TRBJ1-3; the D gene is possibly TRBD1 (5 bases). Trimming took off 0 bases at V and 4 bases at J, with 13 bases between the two ends. The CDR3 length is 16 residues. CDR1 and CDR2 from the germline V gene are SGHVS and FQNEAQ. CDR3 region: CASSLAGGASGNTIYF. The CDR3 DNA is TGTGCCAGCAGCTTAGCAGGCGGGGCGTCGGGAAACACCATATATTTT.